This T cell receptor (beta chain) was obtained from a study of T cell repertoires in cytomegalovirus infection. As for the study in general: CMV epitopes in the study were HLA-C-restricted (recently identified) and HLA-B-restricted (well studied). Findings and limits, study-wide: Carriage of CMV together with the relevant HLA was identifiable through cumulative public TCR beta family frequency.

This clonotype was observed a handful of times. Its antigen remains unknown. TCRdb re-analysed the reads in MiXCR, keeping a single row per CDR3 protein. There are almost 90,000 distinct CDR3 sequences in the sample; approximately 30% occur only once, and 71% lies in the top ten. J gave up 2 bases and V 1 base, and 5 bases lay outside the gene matches. Germline V gene lookup returns CDR1 MGHRA and CDR2 YSYEKL. The CDR3 sequence is 18 residues long. The material sequenced was CD8+ T cells from cultured PBMCs, taken from culture after CMV antigen stimulation. The clonotype originates from a human donor in good health (CMV status not recorded). Some clones in this sample may be carry-over from other donors' samples. V is TRBV4-1 and J is TRBJ2-3, with 14 bases identical to TRBD2. As DNA, the CDR3 is TGCGCCAGCAGCCAAGGGGGGACTAGCGGGGGAATCACAGATACGCAGTATTTT. It yields the protein CASSQGGTSGGITDTQYF.